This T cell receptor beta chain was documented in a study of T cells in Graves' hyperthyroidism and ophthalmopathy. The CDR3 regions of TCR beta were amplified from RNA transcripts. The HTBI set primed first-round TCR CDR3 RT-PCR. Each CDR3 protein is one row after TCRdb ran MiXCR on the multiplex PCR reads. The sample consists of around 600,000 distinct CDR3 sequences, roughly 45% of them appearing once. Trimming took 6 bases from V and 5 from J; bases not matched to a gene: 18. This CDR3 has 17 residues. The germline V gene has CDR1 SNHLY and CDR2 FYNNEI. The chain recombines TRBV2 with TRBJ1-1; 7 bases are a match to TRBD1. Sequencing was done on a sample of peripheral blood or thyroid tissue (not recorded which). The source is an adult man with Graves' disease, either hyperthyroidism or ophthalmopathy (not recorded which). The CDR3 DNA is TGTGCCAGCAGCAACAACCCAGGGGGTCGAGGAATGACTGAAGCTTTCTTT. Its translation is CASSNNPGGRGMTEAFF.